The T cell receptor (beta chain) under discussion was sequenced for a study of shared clonotypes between healthy human individuals. General observations from the study: Sorted-subset sequencing, rarefaction showed, was incomplete despite large depth. Blood was the sole source, and tissue repertoires probably differ.

In the case of this clone: The antigen is not known.

The germline V gene has CDR1 MNHEY and CDR2 SVGAGI. The V gene lost 2 bases and the J gene lost 0 bases, with 9 bases spanning the gap. This CDR3 is 15 amino acids long. Only in-frame clones appear in the TCRdb table, and some are missing; sequencing was by immunoSEQ multiplex PCR. The sample yields nearly 1 million clones, approximately 76% seen once. The source material was memory CD4+ T cells sorted from blood. This sample's subset: CD45RA-negative fraction. V and J are TRBV6-5 and TRBJ2-3; D remains ambiguous. This receptor was obtained from a man between 18 and 29 years old in good health. CDR3 sequence (DNA): TGTGCCAGCAGTTACGGCAGCTTCAGCACAGATACGCAGTATTTT. Protein product: CASSYGSFSTDTQYF.